This T cell receptor beta chain was identified during a study of blood T cell repertoires in COVID-19. Across the whole study: Material from acute and convalescent COVID-19 was sourced from the United States, Italy and Spain. PBMCs, B-cell-depleted T cells, or T cells provided the cDNA or gDNA that made up the material.

Germline loops: CDR1 LGHDT, CDR2 YNNKEL (reference sequence). Trimming took 2 bases from V and 3 from J, leaving 10 bases between them. CDR3 length equals 14 residues. Measured with immunoSEQ multiplex PCR; TCRdb has only the in-frame clones, and not every one. Of about 210,000 clones in the sample, about nine tenths were seen once. The table lists this clone with a few counts. The receptor was isolated from a woman aged 40 to 55 with acute or convalescent COVID-19. Sequenced: peripheral blood. This rearrangement joins TRBV3-1 (or the pseudogene TRBV3-2) to TRBJ1-1; D is unclear. CDR3 nucleotides: TGTGCCAGCAGCCAACGGAGCGGGCACACTGAAGCTTTCTTT. Protein sequence: CASSQRSGHTEAFF.